This entry describes one T cell receptor beta chain. Its target is not known. The sample belongs to a study of shared clonotypes between healthy human individuals. Study findings and constraints: Tissue TCR repertoires likely differ from these blood-only repertoires.

TCRdb's copy holds only in-frame clones and misses some; the assay was immunoSEQ multiplex PCR. Among millions of clones, approximately 93% were seen once, and the ten largest hold roughly 0.36%. The sequencing input was naive CD4+ T cells from PBMCs. Described subset: CD45RA+ positively selected. The sequence came from a man between 18 and 29 years old in good health. Some clones in this sample may be carry-over from other donors' samples.

The CDR3 region is CASKRAGRVTDTQYF. CDR3 sequence (DNA): TGTGCCAGCAAAAGAGCCGGGAGGGTCACAGATACGCAGTATTTT. This chain links TRBV7-3 with TRBJ2-3, with TRBD2 matching over 8 bases. The V segment lost 7 bases and the J segment 2 bases; nucleotides outside the gene matches: 8. CDR3 length: 15 residues. Germline CDR1 SGHTA, CDR2 FQGTGA.